This entry is about one TCR beta chain. Its antigen is still unknown. No much larger clonotype is one base removed from it; base qualities were not supplied. Interpreted using the paper, the treatment or condition label stands for: oral pan-JAK inhibitor, 5-10 mg twice daily. From alopecia areata patients, peripheral blood was collected along with lesional scalp punch biopsies. PBMCs were isolated by density centrifugation and stained for CD3, CD4 and CD8, and CD4+ and CD8+ T cells were sorted on a FACSAria. The CDR3 runs 15 amino acids, cysteine and phenylalanine included. The sequence is cut down to CDR3 DNA, 45 bases in frame from base 1. The junction shows trimming of 1 base on V and 0 bases on J, plus 10 bases between the germline ends. The germline V gene specifies SGHVS as CDR1 and FNYEAQ as CDR2. The entry originates in a study of CD8+ T cells in alopecia areata (dated by TCRdb to about 2018). Background on the whole study: Treated patients were enrolled in an open-label pilot trial of oral tofacitinib at 5 to 10 mg twice daily for moderate-to-severe alopecia areata. Clonality in the scalp was compared among normal scalp (n=4), patchy alopecia areata scalp (n=8), and alopecia totalis/universalis scalp (n=8). TCRbeta CDR3 regions were amplified by immunoSEQ multiplex PCR with 35 Vbeta forward and 13 Jbeta reverse primers. The SALT score, which quantifies the percentage of affected scalp surface area, was used to measure disease severity in treated patients. Patients on tofacitinib were biopsied at baseline and after 4 and 24 weeks of treatment, and several of the patients also had a later scalp biopsy. RNA was extracted with the PAXgene miRNA kit for fixed scalp, the miRNeasy kit for PBMCs, and the RNeasy kit for mouse skin. To study T cell clonal expansion in alopecia areata, the researchers applied high-throughput TCRbeta sequencing to both the C3H/HeJ mouse model and human patients. Human TCRbeta sequencing covered scalp tissue and sorted CD4+ and CD8+ peripheral blood T cells from patchy and totalis/universalis alopecia areata patients and healthy controls. Patients received tofacitinib for 6 to 18 months and were then followed off drug for 6 months to check for delayed response and recurrence. The investigation overall reported the following: Unlike mouse skin, where gammadelta T cells dominate, normal human skin contains resident alphabeta T cells that get sequenced too, which complicates analysis of the scalp TCR repertoire. Compared with mice, TCR sequences shared between patients were less clear, possibly partly because of HLA diversity across the patient population. Because the treated cohort was small and had just a single nonresponder, larger studies are needed to establish links between baseline CD8+ expansion and response. Compared with normal scalp, lesional scalp had higher clonality and more expanded CD8+ clones, particularly in alopecia totalis/universalis, a pattern that suggests antigenic drive. With tofacitinib, both scalp clonality and the number of expanded CD8+ clones among the top 100 scalp clones went down significantly. During tofacitinib treatment, many expanded lesional clones remained in scalp and blood, and this persistence may partly explain relapse after treatment is stopped.

Library preparation used the immunoSEQ multiplex PCR assay. RNA was extracted from all samples and reverse transcribed into cDNA, which served as template for TCR sequencing. First-strand cDNA was synthesized using SuperScript III with a 2:1 mix of oligo-dT and random hexamers. A synthetic immune receptor repertoire was used to assess amplification bias, and residual bias was removed computationally. Per the authors' processing: After raw reads were preprocessed to remove errors, the CDR3 was defined following IMGT conventions as running from the conserved cysteine to phenylalanine. Clonality was computed by normalizing Shannon entropy by log2 of the number of productive unique TCRs and subtracting the result from 1. CD4 or CD8 identity of scalp clones was inferred by cross-referencing scalp TCRbeta sequences with sorted blood CD4 and CD8 repertoires. The immuneACCESS repertoire file appears here via TCRdb, limited to in-frame rearrangements. These files lack a portion of the clones; in checked studies, under half of the deficit traces to unresolved V genes, and the cause of the others is not known. D and trimming were read from the DNA, whereas the V and J calls and clone size are those reported in that table. Across this sample there are roughly 210,000 clones, with roughly 40% seen only once. The ten biggest clones cover around 2.8% of the sample.

The TCR comes from a human donor with alopecia areata. The chain links TRBV7-6 with TRBJ2-7; the D region possibly corresponds to TRBD2 (6 bases align). Specimen: CD4+ T cells sorted from blood, collected around week 36, from a patient treated with tofacitinib. The CDR3 reads as follows: CASSLGSGISYEQYF. The DNA reads TGTGCCAGCAGCTTAGGTAGCGGAATCTCCTACGAGCAGTACTTC.